Presented here are 7 T cell receptor beta chains from one specimen sequenced in a study of patients and donors after allogeneic stem cell transplantation. TCRdb itself ran the RT-PCR reads through MiXCR, one entry per CDR3 protein. The sample has about 960,000 distinct CDR3 sequences; approximately 18% are singletons. Specimen: blood, either unsorted or a sorted T cell fraction (not recorded which). The receptors were gathered from a human donor who was either an allogeneic HSCT recipient or a stem cell or donor lymphocyte infusion donor (not recorded which). It is not recorded whose cells these are; they may come from a transplant donor.

The rearrangement links TRBV5-5 to TRBJ1-1, with D possibly TRBD1 on 6 matching bases. CDR3 length equals 12 residues. Deletions cut 0 bases from V and 10 bases from J, with 10 bases between. Germline loops: CDR1 SGHKS, CDR2 YYEKEE (reference sequence). In DNA, the CDR3 is TGTGCCAGCAGCTTGGAGGTCAGGGGAGCTTTCTTT. This codes for CASSLEVRGAFF.

This clonotype appeared a few times. The chain joins TRBV30 to TRBJ1-6; 9 nucleotides align to TRBD1. The V segment lost 3 bases and the J segment 7 bases; nucleotides outside the gene matches: 1. CDR1 and CDR2 from the germline V gene are GTSNPN and SVGIG (reference sequence). The CDR3 length is 13 residues. CDR3 coding DNA: TGTGCCTGGAGGACAGGGGGAAATTCACCCCTCCACTTT. Its protein product is CAWRTGGNSPLHF.

The CDR3 nucleotides read TGCAGTGCTAGAGATTGGTCTAGGATCGTGCAGTACTTC. It codes for CSARDWSRIVQYF. The gene calls are TRBV20-1 and TRBJ2-4, with D unresolved. The CDR3 has 13 amino acids. Trimming cost V 0 bases and J 13 bases, with 16 bases left between them. Germline V gene data show CDR1 as DFQATT and CDR2 as SNEGSKA (reference sequence).

This clonotype was observed a handful of times. V and J are TRBV25-1 and TRBJ1-1; tentative D call: TRBD1 (5 bases). In germline, CDR1 is MGHDK, CDR2 SYGVNS. Trimming took 6 bases from V and 1 from J, leaving 12 bases between them. CDR3 length equals 14 residues. For the CDR3, the DNA is TGTGCCAGCAGCGAAAAAACAGGGAACACTGAAGCTTTCTTT. Its protein is CASSEKTGNTEAFF.

The chain recombines TRBV7-6 with TRBJ1-6; 7 bases are shared with TRBD1. The CDR3 runs to 16 residues. The germline V gene has CDR1 SGHVS and CDR2 FNYEAQ. J was trimmed by 6 bases and V by 4 bases; bases with no gene match: 9. The CDR3: CASSSPQGGRNSPLHF. The DNA of the CDR3 is TGTGCCAGCAGCTCCCCCCAGGGGGGACGTAATTCACCCCTCCACTTT. The full variable domain, completed using reference TRBV7-6 and TRBJ1-6, is GAGVSQSPRYKVTKRGQDVALRCDPISGHVSLYWYRQALGQGPEFLTYFNYEAQQDKSGLPNDRFSAERPEGSISTLTIQRTEQRDSAMYRCASSSPQGGRNSPLHFGNGTRLTVT.

The CDR3: CASGEDSPLHF. In nucleotides, the CDR3 is TGTGCCAGCGGTGAGGATTCACCCCTCCACTTT. The chain is built from TRBV6-5 and TRBJ1-6; D not certain. Germline V CDR1 and CDR2: MNHEY, SVGAGI. The CDR3 is 11 residues long. V was cut by 8 bases and J by 8 bases, with 7 bases left in between.

A few counts support this clonotype. V and J are TRBV30 and TRBJ2-3; no firm D call. CDR1 and CDR2 from the germline V gene are GTSNPN and SVGIG (reference sequence). The CDR3 sequence is 12 residues long. The V end lost 0 bases, the J end lost 6 bases, and 7 bases lay between the germline ends. The CDR3 coding sequence is TGTGCCTGGAGTGTGAGGCGGGATACGCAGTATTTT. This gives the protein CAWSVRRDTQYF.